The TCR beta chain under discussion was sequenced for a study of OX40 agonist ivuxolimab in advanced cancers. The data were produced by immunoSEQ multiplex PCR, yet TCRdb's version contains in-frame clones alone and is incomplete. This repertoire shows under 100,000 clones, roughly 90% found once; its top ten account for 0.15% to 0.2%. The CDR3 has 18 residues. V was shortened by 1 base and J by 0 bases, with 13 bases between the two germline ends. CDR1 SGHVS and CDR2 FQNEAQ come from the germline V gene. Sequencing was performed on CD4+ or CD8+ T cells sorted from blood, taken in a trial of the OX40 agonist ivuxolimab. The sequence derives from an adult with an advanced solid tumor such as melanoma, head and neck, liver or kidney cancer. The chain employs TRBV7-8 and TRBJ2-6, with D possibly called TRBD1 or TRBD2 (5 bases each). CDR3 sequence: CASSLGQGAPSGANVLTF. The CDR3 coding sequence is TGTGCCAGCAGCTTAGGCCAGGGAGCCCCCTCTGGGGCCAACGTCCTGACTTTC.